The 23 T cell receptor beta chains presented below share a single source sample, sequenced in a study of T cell responses to AZD1222 COVID-19 vaccine. Using immunoSEQ multiplex PCR, the repertoire was profiled, and TCRdb retains in-frame clones only, with some absent. This table holds over 120,000 clones. The sequencing input was peripheral blood. These receptors all stem from an adult in good health.

This sequence joins TRBV6-5 and TRBJ2-1; perhaps TRBD1 as D (5 bases). Germline-derived CDR1 and CDR2 are MNHEY and SVGAGI. This CDR3 has 15 amino acids. Trimming took 5 bases from V and 4 from J, leaving 15 bases between them. CDR3 in amino acids: CASSNQGGRYNEQFF. DNA of the CDR3: TGTGCCAGCAGTAACCAGGGTGGGCGGTACAATGAGCAGTTCTTC.

The chain employs TRBV27 and TRBJ1-1, with 8 bases fitting TRBD1. V dropped 5 bases and J dropped 1; count of bases not matched to a gene: 6. CDR3 length: 15 residues. In germline, CDR1 is MNHEY, CDR2 SMNVEV (reference sequence). CDR3 nucleotide sequence: TGTGCCAGCAGTCCCTCGACAGGGGCGAACACTGAAGCTTTCTTT. Protein sequence: CASSPSTGANTEAFF.

The chain carries TRBV24-1 and TRBJ2-7; possible D gene TRBD2, 5 bases. CDR3 length: 13 residues. V lost 4 bases to trimming and J lost 5 bases, with 11 bases between them. The germline CDR1 and CDR2 sequences are KGHDR and SFDVKD. CDR3 region: CATSDPRADEQYF. DNA of the CDR3: TGTGCCACCAGTGACCCGAGAGCGGACGAGCAGTACTTC.

The CDR3 DNA follows: TGCGCCAGCAGCCGGACCCCCGGGACTAGCGGGGGGACCCAAATGGATACGCAGTATTTT. Its translation: CASSRTPGTSGGTQMDTQYF. The chain uses TRBV4-1 and TRBJ2-3; TRBD2 aligns across 15 bases. Germline CDR1 MGHRA, CDR2 YSYEKL. V was clipped by 4 bases and J by 6 bases; unmatched bases: 17. This CDR3 contains 20 residues.

This sequence joins TRBV7-9 and TRBJ1-6; the D is unclear. The CDR3 consists of 15 residues. Trimming removed 1 base from V and 3 bases from J, with 7 bases in between. Looked up from germline, CDR1 is SEHNR and CDR2 is FQNEAQ (reference sequence). DNA for the CDR3: TGTGCCAGCAGCTTAGGGAACAGCTATAATTCACCCCTCCACTTT. This translates into CASSLGNSYNSPLHF. The complete variable domain, with remaining parts taken from reference TRBV7-9 and TRBJ1-6, reads DTGVSQNPRHKITKRGQNVTFRCDPISEHNRLYWYRQTLGQGPEFLTYFQNEAQLEKSRLLSDRFSAERPKGSFSTLEIQRTEQGDSAMYLCASSLGNSYNSPLHFGNGTRLTVT.

This chain uses TRBV18 with TRBJ1-3; 11 bases map to TRBD1. Per the germline V gene, CDR1 is KGHSH and CDR2 is LQKENI. This CDR3 is built from 18 residues. Unmatched junction bases numbered 8, after V lost 1 base and J lost 3 bases. The CDR3 here is CASSPLMDRGLVGNTIYF. The CDR3 coding sequence is TGTGCCAGCTCACCACTTATGGACAGGGGGCTTGTTGGAAACACCATATATTTT. Supplemented by reference TRBV18 and TRBJ1-3, the full variable domain reads NAGVMQNPRHLVRRRGQEARLRCSPMKGHSHVYWYRQLPEEGLKFMVYLQKENIIDESGMPKERFSAEFPKEGPSILRIQQVVRGDSAAYFCASSPLMDRGLVGNTIYFGEGSWLTVV.

V and J are TRBV15 and TRBJ1-5; 7 bases match TRBD1. Germline V gene data show CDR1 as LNHNV and CDR2 as YYDKDF (reference sequence). J lost 4 bases, V lost 4 bases, and 7 bases had no gene match. The CDR3 runs 15 residues. CDR3 coding DNA: TGTGCCACCAGCAAGGAGGGACAGTCGAATCAGCCCCAGCATTTT. Translated, it gives CATSKEGQSNQPQHF.

This chain uses TRBV30 with TRBJ1-5; D is uncertain. Trimming left V 0 bases short and J 7 bases short, with 7 bases between. In germline, CDR1 is GTSNPN, CDR2 SVGIG (reference sequence). CDR3 length: 12 amino acids. CDR3 bases: TGTGCCTGGAGTGTCAACTCCCAGCCCCAGCATTTT. Its translation is CAWSVNSQPQHF.

CDR3 nucleotides: TGTGCCAGCAGCCAAGGACCCCAGTCGGAAAAACTGTTTTTT. Translating it yields CASSQGPQSEKLFF. The chain links TRBV3-1 (or the pseudogene TRBV3-2) to TRBJ1-4, with unresolved D. The CDR3 extends over 14 amino acids. Germline lookup yields CDR1 LGHDT and CDR2 YNNKEL (reference sequence). Trimming cost V 1 base and J 8 bases, with 11 bases left between them.

The CDR3 DNA follows: TGTGCCAGCAGCCAAGGAGGGACAGGGATTATTTCACCCCTCCACTTT. This codes for CASSQGGTGIISPLHF. This chain connects TRBV14 to TRBJ1-6; 9 bases are a match to TRBD1. The V gene's germline CDR1 is SGHDN and CDR2 FVKESK. The CDR3 extends over 16 amino acids. After removal of 1 base from V and 9 bases from J, the junction contained 7 bases not matched to a gene. The full variable domain, completed using reference TRBV14 and TRBJ1-6, is EAGVTQFPSHSVIEKGQTVTLRCDPISGHDNLYWYRRVMGKEIKFLLHFVKESKQDESGMPNNRFLAERTGGTYSTLKVQPAELEDSGVYFCASSQGGTGIISPLHFGNGTRLTVT.

The rearrangement links TRBV4-1 to TRBJ2-7; D unresolved. Trimming cost V 1 base and J 2 bases, with 9 bases left between them. Germline values: CDR1 MGHRA, CDR2 YSYEKL. The length of the CDR3 is 14 residues. CDR3 sequence: CASSQGFGAYEQYF. The CDR3 DNA is TGCGCCAGCAGCCAAGGGTTCGGAGCCTACGAGCAGTACTTC.

The genes are TRBV5-1 and TRBJ2-3; no firm D call. The CDR3 sequence is 12 residues long. In germline, CDR1 is SGHRS, CDR2 YFSETQ. Between the trimmed V and J ends, which lost 1 base and 2 bases, there was a span of 2 bases. CDR3 DNA: TGCGCCAGCAGCTTGACCACAGATACGCAGTATTTT. It yields the protein CASSLTTDTQYF.

V and J are TRBV9 and TRBJ2-2; D gene unclear. Germline V gene data show CDR1 as SGDLS and CDR2 as YYNGEE. This CDR3 comprises 16 residues. With 0 bases removed from V and 0 bases from J, the gap between germline ends came to 9 bases. CDR3 in amino acids: CASSVGALPNTGELFF. CDR3 coding DNA: TGTGCCAGCAGCGTAGGGGCCCTCCCGAACACCGGGGAGCTGTTTTTT.

The V call is TRBV3-1 (or the pseudogene TRBV3-2), the J call TRBJ2-7; no firm D call. Per germline, CDR1 LGHDT and CDR2 YNNKEL (reference sequence). The CDR3 is 15 amino acids. With 1 base removed from V and 1 base from J, the gap between germline ends came to 11 bases. The CDR3 protein is CASSQVMDPSYEQYF. CDR3 nucleotides: TGTGCCAGCAGCCAAGTAATGGACCCATCCTACGAGCAGTACTTC.

The rearrangement links TRBV9 to TRBJ1-4; 7 bases match TRBD1. The V gene's germline CDR1 is SGDLS and CDR2 YYNGEE. V dropped 4 bases and J dropped 2; count of bases not matched to a gene: 11. The CDR3 is 17 amino acids. The CDR3 sequence: CASSPRQGIGTNEKLFF. CDR3 DNA: TGTGCCAGCAGCCCTCGACAGGGCATAGGGACTAATGAAAAACTGTTTTTT.

The V and J genes are TRBV2 and TRBJ1-2; D is possibly TRBD1 (5 bases). The V end was cut by 6 bases, the J end by 1 base, with 15 bases between. Germline CDR1 and CDR2: SNHLY and FYNNEI. This CDR3 is built from 15 residues. The CDR3 nucleotides are TGTGCCAGCAGGGGGCTGAGCGCCGTTAACTATGGCTACACCTTC. Its translation is CASRGLSAVNYGYTF.

The rearrangement uses TRBV30 and TRBJ2-2; D not resolved. Germline V lookup: CDR1 GTSNPN, CDR2 SVGIG (reference sequence). The CDR3 has 12 amino acids. CDR3 protein: CASRPNTGELFF. In nucleotides, the CDR3 is TGTGCTAGCAGACCGAACACCGGGGAGCTGTTTTTT.

The chain uses TRBV5-4 and TRBJ2-3, with 8 bases lining up with TRBD1. V lost 4 bases and J lost 6; bases outside the gene matches: 7. This CDR3 comprises 14 residues. Germline CDR1 reads SGHNT; CDR2 reads YYREEE (reference sequence). CDR3 region: CASSQGQVIDTQYF. As DNA, the CDR3 is TGTGCCAGCAGCCAGGGACAGGTTATCGATACGCAGTATTTT. Based on the CDR3 plus reference TRBV5-4 and TRBJ2-3, the full variable domain is ETGVTQSPTHLIKTRGQQVTLRCSSQSGHNTVSWYQQALGQGPQFIFQYYREEENGRGNFPPRFSGLQFPNYSSELNVNALELDDSALYLCASSQGQVIDTQYFGPGTRLTVL.

The V gene is TRBV28, the J gene TRBJ1-1, with TRBD1 matching over 8 bases. The CDR3 is made up of 15 amino acids. V shed 6 bases, J shed 5 bases, and the junction held 11 bases outside the gene matches. Germline V gene sequence: CDR1 MDHEN, CDR2 SYDVKM. CDR3 sequence: CASSHHGRGLTEAFF. In DNA, the CDR3 is TGTGCCAGCAGCCACCATGGCAGGGGGCTTACTGAAGCTTTCTTT.

The chain is built from TRBV10-3 and TRBJ1-1; maybe TRBD1 (5 bases). The ends were cut back, 3 bases at V and 7 bases at J, with 12 bases in the middle. Germline V gives CDR1 ENHRY, CDR2 SYGVKD. The CDR3 totals 13 residues. The CDR3 protein is CAISDPTVGEAFF. The CDR3 bases are TGTGCCATCAGTGACCCGACAGTCGGTGAAGCTTTCTTT.

The chain employs TRBV18 and TRBJ2-5; the D gene is possibly TRBD1 (5 bases). The CDR3 loop spans 13 amino acids. V was clipped by 8 bases and J by 2 bases, with 12 bases between them. In germline, CDR1 is KGHSH, CDR2 LQKENI. CDR3: CASQQVGQETQYF. CDR3 sequence (DNA): TGTGCCAGCCAACAGGTGGGGCAAGAGACCCAGTACTTC. The whole variable domain, filled in from reference TRBV18 and TRBJ2-5, reads NAGVMQNPRHLVRRRGQEARLRCSPMKGHSHVYWYRQLPEEGLKFMVYLQKENIIDESGMPKERFSAEFPKEGPSILRIQQVVRGDSAAYFCASQQVGQETQYFGPGTRLLVL.

The genes are TRBV5-1 and TRBJ2-7; D perhaps matches TRBD1 (6 bases). Germline CDR1 and CDR2: SGHRS and YFSETQ. V lost 3 bases and J lost 6, with 16 bases in between. The CDR3 totals 14 residues. The CDR3 DNA is TGCGCCAGCAGCTCCCCCCAGGGGCTAGTCGAGCAGTACTTC. Its translation: CASSSPQGLVEQYF.

This rearrangement joins TRBV9 to TRBJ1-1; TRBD1 matches at 7 bases. V lost 3 bases to trimming and J lost 1 base; unmatched junction nucleotides: 6. This CDR3 is 15 amino acids long. Germline-derived CDR1 and CDR2 are SGDLS and YYNGEE. The CDR3 nucleotides are TGTGCCAGCAGCGGGGGTCGGGACAGGAACACTGAAGCTTTCTTT. Protein product: CASSGGRDRNTEAFF.